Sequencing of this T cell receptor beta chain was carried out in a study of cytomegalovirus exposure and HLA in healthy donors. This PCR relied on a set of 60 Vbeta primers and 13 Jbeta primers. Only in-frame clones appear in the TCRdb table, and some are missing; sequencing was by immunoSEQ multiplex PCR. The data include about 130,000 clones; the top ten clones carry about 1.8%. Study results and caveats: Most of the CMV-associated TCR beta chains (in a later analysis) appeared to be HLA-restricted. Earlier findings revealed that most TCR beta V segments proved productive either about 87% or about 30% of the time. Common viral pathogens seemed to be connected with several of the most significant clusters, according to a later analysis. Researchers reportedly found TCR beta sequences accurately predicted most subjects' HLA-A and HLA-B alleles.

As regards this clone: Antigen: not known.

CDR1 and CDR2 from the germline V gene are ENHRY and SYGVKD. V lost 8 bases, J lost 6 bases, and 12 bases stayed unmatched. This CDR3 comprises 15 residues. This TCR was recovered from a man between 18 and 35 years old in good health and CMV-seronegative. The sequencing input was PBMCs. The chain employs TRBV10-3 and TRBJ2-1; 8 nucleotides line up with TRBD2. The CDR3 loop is CAIGGTGGPGNEQFF. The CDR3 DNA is TGTGCCATCGGGGGGACGGGAGGGCCGGGCAATGAGCAGTTCTTC.